Here is one T cell receptor beta chain with its context. As yet, its antigen is unknown. Both 60 Vbeta primers and 13 Jbeta primers went into the PCR. This table comes from immunoSEQ multiplex PCR, and its TCRdb copy is limited to in-frame clones, with some not included. The table records more than 85,000 clones, around 70% of them present only once. The sample originates from a study of cytomegalovirus exposure and HLA in healthy donors. Broader study findings: No immune exposure information besides CMV serostatus was available. In vitro work confirmed that a few CMV-associated chains recognize CMV antigens.

The germline gives CDR1 KGHSH, CDR2 LQKENI. J was trimmed by 0 bases and V by 2 bases; bases with no gene match: 1. The length of the CDR3 is 15 residues. The receptor was derived from a man aged 25 to 45 in good health and CMV-seronegative. The chain joins TRBV18 to TRBJ1-3, with 7 bases aligning to TRBD1. Source material: PBMCs. Written as DNA, the CDR3 is TGTGCCAGCTCACCAGGGACAGTCTCTGGAAACACCATATATTTT. Translation: CASSPGTVSGNTIYF.